A selection of T cell receptor beta chains follows, all from one sample in a study of identical twins. In TCRdb, the 5' RACE reads were re-called with MiXCR into one record per CDR3 protein. The table lists 550,000 to 700,000 distinct CDR3 sequences, 21% of them singletons. A further study also used this sample, focusing on T cells expressing NK-cell markers.

The sample consisted of PBMCs. Receptors originate from a woman aged 18-29 years in good health. Each CDR3 is given with its conserved first and last residue. The D gene is left open where the match is weak. Only some rows state a clone size, as once, few, many or a class for expanded clones.

V	size	D	J	DNA	CDR3
TRBV20-1	many	.	TRBJ2-3	TGCAGTGCTAGTCGGGGTGGAGATACGCAGTATTTT	CSASRGGDTQYF
TRBV12-3/TRBV12-4	many	TRBD1	TRBJ1-2	TGTGCCAGCAGCCGGGGACAGGGGTTCCCCTACACCTTC	CASSRGQGFPYTF
TRBV10-3	few	.	TRBJ2-5	TGTGCCATCAGTGAGACGGGGCTACCCCAAGAGACCCAGTACTTC	CAISETGLPQETQYF
TRBV7-9	few	.	TRBJ2-7	TGTGCCAGCACCACCGACCTTTCCGACGGGATGTACTTC	CASTTDLSDGMYF
TRBV6-2/TRBV6-3	few	.	TRBJ2-2	TGTGCCAGCAGAGCTACAGGTAGCACCGGGGAGCTGTTTTTT	CASRATGSTGELFF
TRBV6-1	.	.	TRBJ2-7	TGTGCCAGCAGTCCCCAGGGGTTCTACGAGCAGTACTTC	CASSPQGFYEQYF
TRBV5-5	few	.	TRBJ2-7	TGTGCCAGCAGCTTGTTACAGCAGCCATACGAGCAGTACTTC	CASSLLQQPYEQYF
TRBV20-1	.	TRBD2	TRBJ2-1	TGCAGTGCTAGAGATGTGCGGGGGGGCCCCTACAATGAGCAGTTCTTC	CSARDVRGGPYNEQFF
TRBV7-7	.	.	TRBJ2-7	TGTGCTAGCAGCTTAGGCCAGGGGTCTAACGAGCAGTACTTC	CASSLGQGSNEQYF
TRBV7-9	.	.	TRBJ1-4	TGTGCCAGCAGCCATACTCTAGAAAAACTGTTTTTT	CASSHTLEKLFF
TRBV29-1	.	TRBD1	TRBJ2-1	TGCAGCGTTGAGCGAGGACAGGTCGGGAATGAGCAGTTCTTC	CSVERGQVGNEQFF
TRBV29-1	many	TRBD1	TRBJ1-2	TGCAGCGTTCTACAGGGGCACTATGGCTACACCTTC	CSVLQGHYGYTF
TRBV20-1	few	TRBD2	TRBJ2-1	TGCAGTGCTCCCCGGACTAGCGGGTACAATGAGCAGTTCTTC	CSAPRTSGYNEQFF
TRBV20-1	.	.	TRBJ2-7	TGCAGTGCCCAACGTAGTATTTCCTACGAGCAGTACTTC	CSAQRSISYEQYF
TRBV29-1	.	TRBD1	TRBJ2-2	TGCAGCAGCCGGGACAGGGTGAACACCGGGGAGCTGTTTTTT	CSSRDRVNTGELFF
TRBV20-1	.	.	TRBJ2-7	TGCAGTGCTAGAGTACGGGGACAACACGAGCAGTACTTC	CSARVRGQHEQYF
TRBV7-9	.	.	TRBJ2-7	TGTGCCAGCAGCTTAATTGGTGACAGACCCTACGAGCAGTACTTC	CASSLIGDRPYEQYF
TRBV20-1	few	TRBD2	TRBJ2-3	TGCAGTGCTCCACTTCTAGCGGGAGGGTTGCTAGGCACAGATACGCAGTATTTT	CSAPLLAGGLLGTDTQYF
TRBV20-1	few	.	TRBJ2-1	TGCAGTGCTAGTGTATGGGGGGACAATGAGCAGTTCTTC	CSASVWGDNEQFF
TRBV6-5	few	.	TRBJ2-7	TGTGCCAGCAGGGTCACTAGTGACGAGCAGTACTTC	CASRVTSDEQYF
TRBV29-1	.	TRBD1	TRBJ1-1	TGCAGCGTGTTCCGGGACAGGGAACGTGCTTTCTTT	CSVFRDRERAFF
TRBV20-1	few	.	TRBJ2-5	TGCAGTGCTAGAGATCACGTAGGGACCCCAGAGACCCAGTACTTC	CSARDHVGTPETQYF
TRBV4-3	few	TRBD2	TRBJ2-5	TGCGCCAGCAGCCTCTCCGGGACTACACGAGAGACCCAGTACTTC	CASSLSGTTRETQYF
TRBV28	.	.	TRBJ2-3	TGTGCCAGCAGTGTGAGGAGCGACCGCAGTTATACGCAGTATTTT	CASSVRSDRSYTQYF
TRBV10-3	few	TRBD2	TRBJ2-1	TGTGCCATCAGCGGACTAGTAACCAATGAGCAGTTCTTC	CAISGLVTNEQFF
TRBV12-3/TRBV12-4	few	.	TRBJ2-3	TGTGCCAGCAGCTCAAATTACGGCACAGATACGCAGTATTTT	CASSSNYGTDTQYF
TRBV5-5	.	.	TRBJ1-5	TGTGCCAGCAGCGGCTCCGTAAATCAGCCCCAGCATTTT	CASSGSVNQPQHF
TRBV7-2	.	TRBD2	TRBJ2-7	TGTGCCAGCAGCAAGGACGGGGGGGTTCCCTACGAGCAGTACTTC	CASSKDGGVPYEQYF
TRBV6-4	few	.	TRBJ2-2	TGTGCCCACTTCGTGGTAAAGGGAGACACCGGGGAGCTGTTTTTT	CAHFVVKGDTGELFF
TRBV9	many	TRBD1	TRBJ1-6	TGTGCCAGCAGCGGACAGGGTTCACCCCTCCACTTT	CASSGQGSPLHF